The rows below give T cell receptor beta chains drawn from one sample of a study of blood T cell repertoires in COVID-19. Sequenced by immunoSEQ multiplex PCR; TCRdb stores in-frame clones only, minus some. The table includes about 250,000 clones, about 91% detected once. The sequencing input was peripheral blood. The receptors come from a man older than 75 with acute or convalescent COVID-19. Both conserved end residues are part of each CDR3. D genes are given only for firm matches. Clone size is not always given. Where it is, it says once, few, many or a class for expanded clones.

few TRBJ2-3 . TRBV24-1 TGTGCCACCAGTGATTTTGGGAGGGATACGCAGTATTTT CATSDFGRDTQYF
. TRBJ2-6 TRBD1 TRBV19 TGTGCCAGTAGTCCCGGGACAGGGTACTCTGGGGCCAACGTCCTGACTTTC CASSPGTGYSGANVLTF
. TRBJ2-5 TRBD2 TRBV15 TGTGCCACCAGCAGAGATGGACTAGTACCGCACCAAGAGACCCAGTACTTC CATSRDGLVPHQETQYF
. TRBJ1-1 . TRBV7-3 TGTGCCAGCAGCTTAGTCCCCATGAACACTGAAGCTTTCTTT CASSLVPMNTEAFF
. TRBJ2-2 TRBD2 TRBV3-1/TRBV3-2 TGTGCCAGCGGGACTAGAACGGGAGGAAACACCGGGGAGCTGTTTTTT CASGTRTGGNTGELFF
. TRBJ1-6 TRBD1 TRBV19 TGTGCCAGTAGTACCCGACAGGGGGATAATTCACCCCTCCACTTT CASSTRQGDNSPLHF
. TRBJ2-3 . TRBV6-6 TGTGCCAGCAGTTACCCGTCTTTAGGGGAAGATACGCAGTATTTT CASSYPSLGEDTQYF
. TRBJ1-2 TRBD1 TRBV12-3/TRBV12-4 TGTGCCAGCAAACCGGGACAGGTCCTTGGCTACACCTTC CASKPGQVLGYTF
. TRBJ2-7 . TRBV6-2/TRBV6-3 TGTGCCAGCAGTCGGACGGGGGAATGGTACGAGCAGTACTTC CASSRTGEWYEQYF
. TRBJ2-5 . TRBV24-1 TGTGCCACCAGCCGAACAGGGATAGGGGAGACCCAGTACTTC CATSRTGIGETQYF
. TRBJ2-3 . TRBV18 TGTGCCAGCTCACCCAACACAGATACGCAGTATTTT CASSPNTDTQYF
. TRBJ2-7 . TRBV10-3 TGTGCCATCAGTGAGTCGGCAGTCCGCTACGAGCAGTACTTC CAISESAVRYEQYF
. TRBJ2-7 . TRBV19 TGTGCCAGTAGTTCCTACGGGAGCTCCTACGAGCAGTACTTC CASSSYGSSYEQYF
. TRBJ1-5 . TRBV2 TGTGCCAGCAGTGATATGTATAGCAATCAGCCCCAGCATTTT CASSDMYSNQPQHF
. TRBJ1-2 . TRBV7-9 TGTGCCAGCGGTACAGGGAACTATGGCTACACCTTC CASGTGNYGYTF
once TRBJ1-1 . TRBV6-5 TGTGCCAGCTACAAATCGACAGGAAGCACTGAAGCTTTCTTT CASYKSTGSTEAFF
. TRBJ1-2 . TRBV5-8 TGTGCCAGCAGCTTGAGGAGATACTATGGCTACACCTTC CASSLRRYYGYTF
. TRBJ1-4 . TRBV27 TGTGCCAGCGGGAGGTTTAATGAAAAACTGTTTTTT CASGRFNEKLFF
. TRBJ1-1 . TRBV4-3 TGCGCCAGCAGCTCCTCCGTCGGTGAAGCTTTCTTT CASSSSVGEAFF
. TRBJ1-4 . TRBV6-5 TGTGCCAGCAGTTCCCCCCGGGGGACAACTAATGAAAAACTGTTTTTT CASSSPRGTTNEKLFF
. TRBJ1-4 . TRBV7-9 TGTGCCAGCAGCTTAGGCGCGGGGGATGAAAAACTGTTTTTT CASSLGAGDEKLFF
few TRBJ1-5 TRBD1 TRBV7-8 TGTGCCAGCAGCCTCTTAGGGGGCGGGGGGGCCCAAAGCAATCAGCCCCAGCATTTT CASSLLGGGGAQSNQPQHF
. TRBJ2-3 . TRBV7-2 TGTGCCAGCAGCTCTCCGCGGCTAACACTCACAGATACGCAGTATTTT CASSSPRLTLTDTQYF
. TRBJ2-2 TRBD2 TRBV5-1 TGCGCCAGCAGCTTAAACCTAGCGGGAGACACCGGGGAGCTGTTTTTT CASSLNLAGDTGELFF
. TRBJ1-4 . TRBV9 TGTGCCAGCAGCCCGCGACAGGCGCCTAATGAAAAACTGTTTTTT CASSPRQAPNEKLFF
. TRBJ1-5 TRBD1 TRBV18 TGTGCCAGCTCACCAATCGGACAGGGGGCTCAGCCCCAGCATTTT CASSPIGQGAQPQHF
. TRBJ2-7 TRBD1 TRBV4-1 TGCGCCAGCAGCCAAGATTGGGCCAGGGGGCGTGACGAGCAGTACTTC CASSQDWARGRDEQYF
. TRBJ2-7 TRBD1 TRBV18 TGTGCCAGCTCACCAGACCGGGACAGGAGCTCCTACGAGCAGTACTTC CASSPDRDRSSYEQYF
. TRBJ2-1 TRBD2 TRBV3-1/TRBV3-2 TGTGCCAGCAGCCCGAGCGGGAGATATCGGAATGAGCAGTTCTTC CASSPSGRYRNEQFF
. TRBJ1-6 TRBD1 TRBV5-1 TGCGCCAGCAGCCCAGGACAGGGAACCTCACCCCTCCACTTT CASSPGQGTSPLHF
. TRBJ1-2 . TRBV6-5 TGTGCCAGCAGCTCGAGGTCAACGGGCTACACCTTC CASSSRSTGYTF
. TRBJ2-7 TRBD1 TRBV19 TGTGCCAGTAGTATCGGACAGGGGCCTTCCTACGAGCAGTACTTC CASSIGQGPSYEQYF
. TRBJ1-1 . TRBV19 TGTGCCAGTAGTAGGCGGGGGGACACTGAAGCTTTCTTT CASSRRGDTEAFF